One sample yielded the 24 T cell receptor beta chains listed below, sequenced in a study of T cells in Graves' hyperthyroidism and ophthalmopathy. RNA transcripts served as the template for amplifying TCR beta CDR3 regions. Carried out on the TCR CDR3, a first-round RT-PCR used the HTBI primer set. TCRdb redid the calling of the multiplex PCR reads with MiXCR, one entry per CDR3 protein. The table lists some 350,000 distinct CDR3 sequences, 15% to 19% of them singletons. Material: blood. These receptors originate from a woman between 18 and 29 years old with Graves' hyperthyroidism that later progressed to Graves' ophthalmopathy.

This clonotype was seen repeatedly, ten times or more. The chain couples TRBV5-1 to TRBJ2-1; the D gene is possibly TRBD1 (6 bases). Trimming left V 4 bases short and J 3 bases short, with 8 bases between. Germline CDR1 is SGHRS and CDR2 is YFSETQ. The CDR3 is made up of 13 amino acids. Written as DNA, the CDR3 is TGCGCCAGCAGCAGGGACATCTACAATGAGCAGTTCTTC. Its translation: CASSRDIYNEQFF.

This clonotype was picked up many times. V gene TRBV2 combines with J gene TRBJ2-1; D gene uncertain. The CDR3 is made up of 14 amino acids. The germline V gene encodes CDR1 SNHLY and CDR2 FYNNEI. V was clipped by 1 base and J by 5 bases, with 9 bases between them. CDR3 coding DNA: TGTGCCAGCAGTGAAGGGACGGCCGACAATGAGCAGTTCTTC. Amino acids: CASSEGTADNEQFF.

The chain links TRBV28 to TRBJ2-3; 9 nucleotides match TRBD1. Germline assignment: CDR1 MDHEN and CDR2 SYDVKM. Trimming cost V 4 bases and J 2 bases; bases outside gene matches: 7. This CDR3 contains 16 residues. DNA of the CDR3: TGTGCCAGCAGTTGGGGACAGGGACTATCCACAGATACGCAGTATTTT. Protein sequence: CASSWGQGLSTDTQYF. Complete variable domain (other parts from reference TRBV28 and TRBJ2-3): DVKVTQSSRYLVKRTGEKVFLECVQDMDHENMFWYRQDPGLGLRLIYFSYDVKMKEKGDIPEGYSVSREKKERFSLILESASTNQTSMYLCASSWGQGLSTDTQYFGPGTRLTVL.

The sample holds many counts of this clonotype. The chain links TRBV28 to TRBJ1-2; D might be TRBD1 (6 bases). The length of the CDR3 is 12 residues. CDR1 MDHEN and CDR2 SYDVKM come from the germline V gene. The CDR3 DNA sequence: TGTGCTTCAAGTCCACAGGGATATGGCTACACCTTC. This translates into CASSPQGYGYTF.

The table lists this clonotype with a few counts. This chain uses TRBV28 with TRBJ2-7, with a possible D match to TRBD2 (5 bases). The CDR3 length is 15 residues. Germline CDR1 MDHEN, CDR2 SYDVKM. Between the trimmed V and J ends, which lost 4 bases and 0 bases, there was a span of 13 bases. The CDR3 nucleotides read TGTGCCAGCAGTTACGCGGGTGGAGGCTCCTACGAGCAGTACTTC. Translated, it gives CASSYAGGGSYEQYF.

There are many counts of this clonotype. The chain has TRBV28 and TRBJ1-6; possible D gene TRBD1, 5 bases. Trimming cost V 6 bases and J 7 bases, with 16 bases left between them. Germline CDR1 is MDHEN and CDR2 is SYDVKM. This CDR3 contains 15 residues. DNA for the CDR3: TGTGCCAGCAGACCTGGGACGGCGACAAATTCACCCCTCCACTTT. Residues: CASRPGTATNSPLHF.

The CDR3 reads CASRPQGRGYEQYF. In DNA, the CDR3 is TGTGCCAGCCGCCCTCAGGGAAGAGGGTACGAGCAGTACTTC. The chain combines TRBV28 with TRBJ2-7; D assignment may be TRBD1 or TRBD2 (5 bases each). The CDR3 length is 14 residues. Trimming removed 8 bases at V and 4 bases at J, with 18 bases between. Per the germline V gene, CDR1 is MDHEN and CDR2 is SYDVKM.

The chain couples TRBV7-2 to TRBJ1-1, with TRBD1 as a possible D gene (6 bases). This CDR3 is 13 amino acids long. The germline gives CDR1 SGHTA, CDR2 FQGNSA. V lost 5 bases, J lost 11 bases, and 18 bases lay in between. The CDR3 region has the DNA TGTGCCAGCAGCCAAGCCCACAGGGACAACGCTTTCTTT. It is translated as CASSQAHRDNAFF.

The V and J genes are TRBV28 and TRBJ2-1; the D call may be TRBD1 or TRBD2 (5 bases each). Germline loops: CDR1 MDHEN, CDR2 SYDVKM. Trimming took off 8 bases at V and 4 bases at J, with 18 bases between the two ends. This CDR3 spans 15 amino acids. Here the CDR3 reads CASLRGVPKYNEQFF. The CDR3 DNA is TGTGCCAGCCTTCGGGGCGTCCCGAAATACAATGAGCAGTTCTTC.

At least ten counts were recorded for this clonotype. The rearrangement links TRBV7-8 to TRBJ2-2; the match to TRBD1 covers 7 bases. Germline V CDR1 and CDR2: SGHVS, FQNEAQ. The CDR3 spans 17 residues. V lost 5 bases, J lost 7 bases, and 16 bases stayed unmatched. CDR3 residues: CASSLPGQSLVGGELFF. CDR3 bases: TGTGCCAGCAGCCTTCCGGGACAGTCGCTAGTAGGCGGGGAGCTGTTTTTT.

This clonotype came up many times. V gene TRBV24-1 combines with J gene TRBJ2-3; 7 bases align to TRBD2. Germline lookup yields CDR1 KGHDR and CDR2 SFDVKD. CDR3 length: 15 amino acids. V gave up 5 bases and J gave up 2 bases; unmatched junction bases: 6. The CDR3 protein is CATSVGGSDTDTQYF. Written as DNA, the CDR3 is TGTGCCACCAGTGTAGGCGGGAGTGACACAGATACGCAGTATTTT.

This clonotype showed up many times. This sequence joins TRBV15 and TRBJ1-5; 10 bases fit TRBD1. J was trimmed by 6 bases and V by 8 bases; bases with no gene match: 16. The CDR3 spans 17 residues. CDR1 is LNHNV, CDR2 YYDKDF, per germline (reference sequence). Here the CDR3 DNA reads TGTGCCACCGGGCCCGACAGGGGGCTATTTGCCACTCAGCCCCAGCATTTT. Residues: CATGPDRGLFATQPQHF.

At least ten counts were recorded for this clonotype. The J gene is TRBJ1-5, the V gene TRBV12-3 or TRBV12-4, with D perhaps matching TRBD1 (5 bases). This CDR3 comprises 16 residues. The V and J ends lost 6 bases and 1 base respectively, with 16 bases between them. CDR3 nucleotides: TGTGCCAGCAGCGTAAGGGGTCACTGGAGCAATCAGCCCCAGCATTTT. It is translated as CASSVRGHWSNQPQHF.

This clonotype turned up a few times. V gene TRBV7-6 combines with J gene TRBJ2-1; 11 bases fit TRBD2. V was pared by 5 bases and J by 4 bases, with 7 bases of the junction left unmatched. The CDR3 totals 16 residues. The germline V gene encodes CDR1 SGHVS and CDR2 FNYEAQ. CDR3 sequence: CASSAIAGGPYNEQFF. Written as DNA, the CDR3 is TGTGCCAGCAGCGCCATAGCGGGAGGGCCTTACAATGAGCAGTTCTTC.

The chain links TRBV5-4 to TRBJ2-7; 7 positions agree with TRBD2. This CDR3 is 16 amino acids long. Germline CDR1 reads SGHNT; CDR2 reads YYREEE (reference sequence). The trim removed 2 bases at V and 3 bases at J, leaving 11 bases unmatched. DNA of the CDR3: TGTGCCAGCAGCTTCCGTCTTATCGGGACTAACTACGAGCAGTACTTC. It codes for CASSFRLIGTNYEQYF. Full variable domain (rest looked up from reference TRBV5-4 and TRBJ2-7): ETGVTQSPTHLIKTRGQQVTLRCSSQSGHNTVSWYQQALGQGPQFIFQYYREEENGRGNFPPRFSGLQFPNYSSELNVNALELDDSALYLCASSFRLIGTNYEQYFGPGTRLTVT.

In its sample, this clonotype was seen a few times. The DNA of the CDR3 is TGCAGCGTTGGCGGAGCGTATGGCTACACCTTC. This codes for CSVGGAYGYTF. The rearrangement links TRBV29-1 to TRBJ1-2; D not resolved. This CDR3 contains 11 residues. Germline loops: CDR1 SQVTM, CDR2 ANQGSEA. V was clipped by 4 bases and J by 5 bases, with 8 bases between them.

This clonotype was recorded many times. The CDR3 region has the DNA TGTGCCAGCAGCGTCTCGGGGAGGACCGGAGAGACCCAGTACTTC. It yields the protein CASSVSGRTGETQYF. This sequence joins TRBV5-5 and TRBJ2-5, with a possible D match to TRBD2 (6 bases). Deletions cut 4 bases from V and 4 bases from J, with 17 bases between. The germline CDR1 and CDR2 sequences are SGHKS and YYEKEE (reference sequence). CDR3 length equals 15 residues.

Comment on this clonotype: One base away lies a much larger clone, so this may be a sequencing read error. J is TRBJ2-7 and V is TRBV2, with D hard to call. This CDR3 contains 13 residues. Germline values: CDR1 SNHLY, CDR2 FYNNEI. Trimming cost V 4 bases and J 2 bases, with 9 bases left between them. CDR3 DNA sequence: TGTGCCAGCAGTGGGACGCAGGCCTACGAGCAGTACTTC. As protein: CASSGTQAYEQYF.

This clonotype was seen at least ten times. This rearrangement joins TRBV20-1 to TRBJ2-3; maybe TRBD2 (6 bases). Germline CDR1 DFQATT, CDR2 SNEGSKA (reference sequence). The length of the CDR3 is 16 residues. V lost 0 bases, J lost 3 bases, and 16 bases lay in between. DNA for the CDR3: TGCAGTGCTAGAGATCAGGGACTCGGCTGGACAGATACGCAGTATTTT. It translates to CSARDQGLGWTDTQYF.

Worth noting for this clonotype: A read error may be the cause here, since a much bigger clone is one base away. This chain connects TRBV2 to TRBJ2-2; D not resolved. The CDR3 extends over 16 amino acids. The V gene's germline CDR1 is SNHLY and CDR2 FYNNEI. DNA for the CDR3: TGTGCCAGCAATGAAGACAAGTACACCGTCACCGGGGAGCTGTTTTTT. Protein product: CASNEDKYTVTGELFF. The full variable domain, in which reference TRBV2 and TRBJ2-2 provide the parts outside the CDR3, is EPEVTQTPSHQVTQMGQEVILRCVPISNHLYFYWYRQILGQKVEFLVSFYNNEISEKSEIFDDQFSVERPDGSNFTLKIRSTKLEDSAMYFCASNEDKYTVTGELFFGEGSRLTVL.

This clonotype was recorded many times. V is TRBV5-1 and J is TRBJ2-7, with D perhaps TRBD2 (6 bases). Deletions cut 4 bases from V and 1 base from J, with 12 bases between. CDR3 length: 14 amino acids. Germline V gives CDR1 SGHRS, CDR2 YFSETQ. Written as DNA, the CDR3 is TGCGCCAGCAGCAGCCTAGCGACTTCCTACGAGCAGTACTTC. This encodes CASSSLATSYEQYF.

A remark on this clonotype: It may be a read error: a sequence one base away is much more abundant. The chain carries TRBV11-2 and TRBJ2-1; D possibly corresponds to TRBD2 (6 bases). Trimming took 4 bases from V and 10 from J, leaving 17 bases between them. This CDR3 is 14 amino acids long. In germline, CDR1 is SGHAT, CDR2 FQNNGV. The CDR3 sequence is CASSSGTSSGEQFF. The CDR3 region has the DNA TGTGCCAGCAGCTCCGGGACTTCGTCGGGCGAGCAGTTCTTC.

This clonotype has at least ten counts. This chain uses TRBV6-1 with TRBJ2-5; TRBD2 matches 8 bases. Germline CDR1 MNHNS, CDR2 SASEGT. CDR3 length: 13 amino acids. Losses at the gene ends were 7 bases for V and 4 bases for J; bases not matched to a gene: 5. CDR3 protein: CASTGGGVETQYF. The CDR3 DNA reads TGTGCCAGCACCGGGGGGGGGGTAGAGACCCAGTACTTC.

This chain connects TRBV29-1 to TRBJ1-3, with unresolved D. The CDR3 loop spans 11 amino acids. The V gene lost 3 bases and the J gene lost 7 bases, with 7 bases spanning the gap. The germline CDR1 and CDR2 sequences are SQVTM and ANQGSEA. The chain's CDR3 is CSVEEENTIYF. The CDR3 DNA reads TGCAGCGTTGAGGAGGAGAACACCATATATTTT.